The rows below give T cell receptor beta chains drawn from one sample of a study of CD8 T cells in ankylosing spondylitis. In TCRdb, the 5' RACE reads were re-called with MiXCR into one record per CDR3 protein. This sample has fewer than 750,000 distinct CDR3 sequences, with 15% to 20% found just once. The sequencing input was blood, either unsorted or a sorted T cell fraction (not recorded which). These receptors were obtained from a male donor with ankylosing spondylitis. The CDR3 runs from the conserved cysteine through the conserved F or W. The D gene is left open where the match is weak. A row's size may be missing; if present it is once, few, many or a size class.

CDR3aa: CASSLLAAETQYF
CDR3nt: TGTGCCAGCAGTTTATTAGCCGCGGAGACCCAGTACTTC
j_gene: TRBJ2-5
d_gene: -
v_gene: TRBV12-3/TRBV12-4
abundance: -
len: 13

CDR3aa: CASSQDGERSPLHF
CDR3nt: TGCGCCAGCAGCCAAGATGGGGAGCGATCACCCCTCCACTTT
j_gene: TRBJ1-6
d_gene: -
v_gene: TRBV4-1
abundance: few
len: 14

CDR3aa: CASSFGQTNTDTQYF
CDR3nt: TGTGCCAGCAGCTTTGGGCAGACTAACACAGATACGCAGTATTTT
j_gene: TRBJ2-3
d_gene: -
v_gene: TRBV7-9
abundance: -
len: 15

CDR3aa: CASSIWGQNTGELFF
CDR3nt: TGTGCCAGTAGTATCTGGGGGCAGAACACCGGGGAGCTGTTTTTT
j_gene: TRBJ2-2
d_gene: -
v_gene: TRBV19
abundance: -
len: 15

CDR3aa: CASSLWPGKSYNEQFF
CDR3nt: TGTGCCAGCAGTTTATGGCCGGGAAAGTCCTACAATGAGCAGTTCTTC
j_gene: TRBJ2-1
d_gene: -
v_gene: TRBV28
abundance: -
len: 16

CDR3aa: CSVMETNTEAFF
CDR3nt: TGCAGCGTTATGGAGACGAACACTGAAGCTTTCTTT
j_gene: TRBJ1-1
d_gene: -
v_gene: TRBV29-1
abundance: many
len: 12

CDR3aa: CASTPGQGVSEQFF
CDR3nt: TGTGCCAGCACGCCGGGACAGGGAGTAAGTGAGCAGTTCTTC
j_gene: TRBJ2-1
d_gene: TRBD1
v_gene: TRBV6-4
abundance: -
len: 14

CDR3aa: CASSLVGNPDAFF
CDR3nt: TGTGCCAGCAGCTTAGTAGGGAACCCAGACGCTTTCTTT
j_gene: TRBJ1-1
d_gene: -
v_gene: TRBV7-9
abundance: many
len: 13

CDR3aa: CASSLGTMPGYEQYF
CDR3nt: TGTGCCAGCAGCTTAGGGACTATGCCAGGGTACGAGCAGTACTTC
j_gene: TRBJ2-7
d_gene: -
v_gene: TRBV13
abundance: -
len: 15

CDR3aa: CASSISRGAYEQYF
CDR3nt: TGTGCCAGTAGTATAAGCAGGGGCGCCTACGAGCAGTACTTC
j_gene: TRBJ2-7
d_gene: -
v_gene: TRBV19
abundance: -
len: 14

CDR3aa: CASSLALGTGLNTEAFF
CDR3nt: TGCGCCAGCAGCTTGGCCTTAGGGACAGGATTGAACACTGAAGCTTTCTTT
j_gene: TRBJ1-1
d_gene: TRBD1
v_gene: TRBV5-1
abundance: few
len: 17

CDR3aa: CATSRDAGYEQYF
CDR3nt: TGTGCCACCAGCAGAGATGCGGGCTACGAGCAGTACTTC
j_gene: TRBJ2-7
d_gene: -
v_gene: TRBV15
abundance: few
len: 13

CDR3aa: CSARAVKNYGYTF
CDR3nt: TGCAGTGCTAGAGCGGTCAAGAACTATGGCTACACCTTC
j_gene: TRBJ1-2
d_gene: -
v_gene: TRBV20-1
abundance: few
len: 13

CDR3aa: CASSKDRGMRNEQFF
CDR3nt: TGTGCCAGCAGCAAGGACAGGGGGATGCGCAATGAGCAGTTCTTC
j_gene: TRBJ2-1
d_gene: TRBD1
v_gene: TRBV7-3
abundance: -
len: 15

CDR3aa: CASSSAAWGLAGGGNEQFF
CDR3nt: TGTGCCAGCAGCTCCGCCGCCTGGGGACTAGCGGGGGGAGGGAATGAGCAGTTCTTC
j_gene: TRBJ2-1
d_gene: TRBD2
v_gene: TRBV11-2
abundance: -
len: 19

CDR3aa: CASSLSIPRGIDTQYF
CDR3nt: TGTGCCAGCAGTTTATCGATCCCCAGGGGGATAGATACGCAGTATTTT
j_gene: TRBJ2-3
d_gene: TRBD1
v_gene: TRBV12-3/TRBV12-4
abundance: once
len: 16

CDR3aa: CSATEKDRGGLTEAFF
CDR3nt: TGCAGTGCTACCGAAAAGGACAGGGGGGGATTAACTGAAGCTTTCTTT
j_gene: TRBJ1-1
d_gene: TRBD1
v_gene: TRBV20-1
abundance: few
len: 16

CDR3aa: CASSRKGQGSNEQFF
CDR3nt: TGTGCCAGCAGCCGCAAAGGACAGGGGAGCAATGAGCAGTTCTTC
j_gene: TRBJ2-1
d_gene: TRBD1
v_gene: TRBV7-9
abundance: many
len: 15

CDR3aa: CASRPGTSGPYEQYF
CDR3nt: TGTGCCAGCAGACCCGGGACTAGCGGACCCTACGAGCAGTACTTC
j_gene: TRBJ2-7
d_gene: TRBD2
v_gene: TRBV12-3/TRBV12-4
abundance: few
len: 15

CDR3aa: CSARADHVKNEQYF
CDR3nt: TGCAGTGCTAGAGCTGACCATGTTAAGAACGAGCAGTACTTC
j_gene: TRBJ2-7
d_gene: -
v_gene: TRBV20-1
abundance: many
len: 14

CDR3aa: CATQSTGLHEQYF
CDR3nt: TGTGCCACCCAGTCCACAGGGTTACACGAGCAGTACTTC
j_gene: TRBJ2-7
d_gene: -
v_gene: TRBV27
abundance: few
len: 13

CDR3aa: CAWSGPWHGELFF
CDR3nt: TGTGCCTGGAGTGGTCCGTGGCACGGGGAGCTGTTTTTT
j_gene: TRBJ2-2
d_gene: -
v_gene: TRBV30
abundance: -
len: 13

CDR3aa: CASSEALRLLRGDTQYF
CDR3nt: TGTGCCAGCAGTGAAGCGCTTCGCCTTCTACGGGGAGATACGCAGTATTTT
j_gene: TRBJ2-3
d_gene: -
v_gene: TRBV6-1
abundance: few
len: 17

CDR3aa: CASSPVTGPGNEQFF
CDR3nt: TGTGCCAGCTCACCAGTGACAGGGCCTGGCAATGAGCAGTTCTTC
j_gene: TRBJ2-1
d_gene: TRBD1
v_gene: TRBV18
abundance: -
len: 15

CDR3aa: CASSWGLSDTQYF
CDR3nt: TGTGCCAGCAGCTGGGGACTTTCAGATACGCAGTATTTT
j_gene: TRBJ2-3
d_gene: -
v_gene: TRBV5-6
abundance: -
len: 13

CDR3aa: CSVGDNYGYTF
CDR3nt: TGCAGCGTTGGGGACAACTATGGCTACACCTTC
j_gene: TRBJ1-2
d_gene: -
v_gene: TRBV29-1
abundance: few
len: 11

CDR3aa: CASSLVSKARNTEAFF
CDR3nt: TGCGCCAGCAGCTTGGTCAGTAAGGCTCGGAACACTGAAGCTTTCTTT
j_gene: TRBJ1-1
d_gene: -
v_gene: TRBV5-1
abundance: few
len: 16

CDR3aa: CSASGGTRNLQETQYF
CDR3nt: TGCAGTGCTAGTGGGGGGACCAGGAACCTTCAAGAGACCCAGTACTTC
j_gene: TRBJ2-5
d_gene: -
v_gene: TRBV20-1
abundance: few
len: 16

CDR3aa: CASSSDRDTQYF
CDR3nt: TGTGCCAGCAGCTCTGACCGAGATACGCAGTATTTT
j_gene: TRBJ2-3
d_gene: -
v_gene: TRBV7-3
abundance: few
len: 12

CDR3aa: CATSRTAGTPSQHF
CDR3nt: TGTGCCACCAGCAGGACCGCTGGGACGCCCTCCCAGCATTTT
j_gene: TRBJ1-5
d_gene: -
v_gene: TRBV15
abundance: few
len: 14

CDR3aa: CSVAEKNSNQPQHF
CDR3nt: TGCAGCGTTGCAGAAAAAAATAGCAATCAGCCCCAGCATTTT
j_gene: TRBJ1-5
d_gene: -
v_gene: TRBV29-1
abundance: many
len: 14

CDR3aa: CSVDRAGEGYGYTF
CDR3nt: TGCAGCGTTGACCGTGCAGGGGAAGGCTATGGCTACACCTTC
j_gene: TRBJ1-2
d_gene: -
v_gene: TRBV29-1
abundance: many
len: 14

CDR3aa: CASSQDGTYEQYF
CDR3nt: TGCGCCAGCAGCCAAGATGGGACCTACGAGCAGTACTTC
j_gene: TRBJ2-7
d_gene: -
v_gene: TRBV4-3
abundance: -
len: 13

CDR3aa: CASIQTGRLSTEAFF
CDR3nt: TGTGCCAGCATTCAGACAGGGAGGCTTTCCACTGAAGCTTTCTTT
j_gene: TRBJ1-1
d_gene: TRBD1
v_gene: TRBV6-1
abundance: -
len: 15

CDR3aa: CASAPRGSREYPEGRDGYTF
CDR3nt: TGTGCCAGCGCCCCGAGGGGCTCCAGGGAGTACCCCGAGGGGAGGGATGGCTACACCTTC
j_gene: TRBJ1-2
d_gene: -
v_gene: TRBV11-1
abundance: few
len: 20

CDR3aa: CASSLDGRLDYGYTF
CDR3nt: TGTGCCAGCAGCTTGGATGGCAGACTGGACTATGGCTACACCTTC
j_gene: TRBJ1-2
d_gene: -
v_gene: TRBV5-5
abundance: -
len: 15

CDR3aa: CASSVGASSTYEQYF
CDR3nt: TGTGCCAGCAGCGTAGGAGCTTCCTCTACCTACGAGCAGTACTTC
j_gene: TRBJ2-7
d_gene: -
v_gene: TRBV9
abundance: -
len: 15

CDR3aa: CASSLEDRTAYEQYF
CDR3nt: TGCGCCAGCAGCTTGGAGGACAGGACAGCCTACGAGCAGTACTTC
j_gene: TRBJ2-7
d_gene: TRBD1
v_gene: TRBV5-1
abundance: -
len: 15

CDR3aa: CAWSRRGLGAFF
CDR3nt: TGTGCCTGGAGTCGCAGGGGGCTAGGAGCTTTCTTT
j_gene: TRBJ1-1
d_gene: TRBD1
v_gene: TRBV30
abundance: few
len: 12

CDR3aa: CASSYGWGGTGVSSYGYTF
CDR3nt: TGTGCCAGCAGTTACGGTTGGGGGGGGACAGGGGTTAGTAGCTATGGCTACACCTTC
j_gene: TRBJ1-2
d_gene: TRBD1
v_gene: TRBV6-5
abundance: few
len: 19

CDR3aa: CASSLDDPTHTQYF
CDR3nt: TGTGCCAGCAGCTTAGACGACCCAACCCATACGCAGTATTTT
j_gene: TRBJ2-3
d_gene: -
v_gene: TRBV11-2
abundance: -
len: 14

CDR3aa: CSANRGDPEAFF
CDR3nt: TGCAGTGCTAACAGGGGAGACCCTGAAGCTTTCTTT
j_gene: TRBJ1-1
d_gene: TRBD1
v_gene: TRBV20-1
abundance: -
len: 12

CDR3aa: CASSPRTGADSEAFF
CDR3nt: TGTGCCAGCTCACCAAGGACAGGGGCGGATTCTGAAGCTTTCTTT
j_gene: TRBJ1-1
d_gene: TRBD1
v_gene: TRBV18
abundance: -
len: 15

CDR3aa: CASSSPGEAGAYEQYF
CDR3nt: TGTGCCAGCAGCTCCCCCGGGGAAGCGGGAGCCTACGAGCAGTACTTC
j_gene: TRBJ2-7
d_gene: TRBD2
v_gene: TRBV7-2
abundance: -
len: 16

CDR3aa: CSAQVAGDLYEQYF
CDR3nt: TGCAGTGCCCAGGTAGCGGGGGATCTCTACGAGCAGTACTTC
j_gene: TRBJ2-7
d_gene: TRBD2
v_gene: TRBV20-1
abundance: few
len: 14

CDR3aa: CASSPRNYGYTF
CDR3nt: TGTGCCAGCAGCCCCCGGAACTATGGCTACACCTTC
j_gene: TRBJ1-2
d_gene: -
v_gene: TRBV7-2
abundance: many
len: 12

CDR3aa: CASSAQGWGGELFF
CDR3nt: TGTGCCAGCAGCGCCCAGGGGTGGGGCGGGGAGCTGTTTTTT
j_gene: TRBJ2-2
d_gene: -
v_gene: TRBV9
abundance: -
len: 14

CDR3aa: CASEGGTSGLNEQFF
CDR3nt: TGTGCCAGCGAAGGGGGGACTAGCGGGCTCAATGAGCAGTTCTTC
j_gene: TRBJ2-1
d_gene: TRBD2
v_gene: TRBV6-2/TRBV6-3
abundance: -
len: 15

CDR3aa: CASSSRAGTGANVLTF
CDR3nt: TGTGCCAGCAGCTCTAGGGCCGGGACAGGGGCCAACGTCCTGACTTTC
j_gene: TRBJ2-6
d_gene: -
v_gene: TRBV7-3
abundance: few
len: 16

CDR3aa: CASSPTTGTTRGYTF
CDR3nt: TGTGCCAGCAGTCCCACCACCGGGACAACCAGGGGCTACACCTTC
j_gene: TRBJ1-2
d_gene: -
v_gene: TRBV5-5
abundance: -
len: 15

CDR3aa: CASSVEGIGELFF
CDR3nt: TGTGCCAGCAGCGTAGAGGGTATCGGGGAGCTGTTTTTT
j_gene: TRBJ2-2
d_gene: -
v_gene: TRBV9
abundance: few
len: 13

CDR3aa: CASSGGQGIYPDYGYTF
CDR3nt: TGTGCCAGCAGTGGGGGACAGGGGATTTACCCCGACTATGGCTACACCTTC
j_gene: TRBJ1-2
d_gene: TRBD1
v_gene: TRBV2
abundance: few
len: 17

CDR3aa: CAISAGGETQYF
CDR3nt: TGTGCCATCAGTGCGGGTGGGGAGACCCAGTACTTC
j_gene: TRBJ2-5
d_gene: -
v_gene: TRBV10-3
abundance: few
len: 12